This T cell receptor (beta chain) is from a study of CD8+ T cells in alopecia areata. Whole-study results and caveats: Sequenced scalp T cells also include alphabeta T cells resident in normal skin.

V was pared by 5 bases and J by 3 bases, with 8 bases of the junction left unmatched. Germline V gives CDR1 LNHDA, CDR2 SQIVND (reference sequence). CDR3 length: 15 amino acids. TCR sequencing used cDNA made by reverse transcription of extracted RNA. Some clones are missing from TCRdb's copy, which holds only in-frame ones; the method was immunoSEQ multiplex PCR. The sample has roughly 97,000 clones; approximately 42% are singletons. Punch biopsies of lesional scalp, plus peripheral blood, were taken from alopecia areata patients. On this clone itself: The target antigen is unknown.

The sequenced sample consisted of CD4+ T cells sorted from blood. J is TRBJ2-5 and V is TRBV19, with 8 nucleotides matching TRBD2. This clonotype was obtained from a human donor with alopecia areata. The CDR3 loop is CASSDAGLAEETQYF. The CDR3 DNA sequence: TGTGCCAGTAGTGACGCTGGACTAGCAGAAGAGACCCAGTACTTC.